The 24 T cell receptor beta chains listed next were all sequenced from one sample in a study of cytomegalovirus exposure and HLA in healthy donors. Primers: 60 Vbeta forward and 13 Jbeta reverse. Repertoires were generated with immunoSEQ multiplex PCR, while TCRdb's copy carries only in-frame clones and drops some. This sample has approximately 74,000 clones; roughly 75% occur once, and the top ten carry 7.2%. Sequenced sample: PBMCs. These receptors all stem from a woman in her thirties or forties in good health and CMV-seronegative.

This chain connects TRBV18 to TRBJ1-1; D may be TRBD1 (6 bases). Trimming took off 6 bases at V and 5 bases at J, with 13 bases between the two ends. The CDR3 covers 13 residues. CDR1 and CDR2 (germline): KGHSH, LQKENI. This CDR3 reads CASSPKGGTEAFF. The CDR3 bases are TGTGCCAGCTCTCCAAAAGGGGGTACTGAAGCTTTCTTT. Filled out from reference TRBV18 and TRBJ1-1, the complete variable domain reads NAGVMQNPRHLVRRRGQEARLRCSPMKGHSHVYWYRQLPEEGLKFMVYLQKENIIDESGMPKERFSAEFPKEGPSILRIQQVVRGDSAAYFCASSPKGGTEAFFGQGTRLTVV.

The CDR3, as DNA: TGTGCCAGCTCACCTGGGGGCGCGGGCAATCAGCCCCAGCATTTT. It is translated as CASSPGGAGNQPQHF. The chain joins TRBV18 to TRBJ1-5; possibly TRBD1 for D (6 bases). This CDR3 has 15 residues. Trimming shortened V by 3 bases and J by 2 bases, and 11 bases separated the two germline ends. CDR1 is KGHSH and CDR2 is LQKENI in the germline V gene.

The J gene is TRBJ2-3, the V gene TRBV5-5; 15 bases map to TRBD2. In germline, CDR1 is SGHKS, CDR2 YYEKEE (reference sequence). V shed 4 bases and J 1 base; nucleotides not matched to a gene: 1. The CDR3 runs 16 residues. The CDR3 region has the DNA TGTGCCAGCAGCCGGACTAGCGGGGGGGGCACAGATACGCAGTATTTT. Translation: CASSRTSGGGTDTQYF.

There are a few counts of this clone. The V and J genes are TRBV29-1 and TRBJ2-5, with 7 bases aligning to TRBD1. The junction had 19 bases not matched to a gene; V was cut back by 4 bases and J by 5 bases. This CDR3 contains 17 residues. Germline V gives CDR1 SQVTM, CDR2 ANQGSEA. The CDR3 DNA follows: TGCAGCGTTGTATTCCCACCGTCGACAGGGCCGGGGGAGACCCAGTACTTC. Translation gives CSVVFPPSTGPGETQYF.

J is TRBJ2-4 and V is TRBV4-2; TRBD2 aligns across 13 bases. Germline V lookup: CDR1 LGHNA, CDR2 YNFKEQ. V shed 1 base, J shed 0 bases, and the junction held 15 bases outside the gene matches. This CDR3 is 22 amino acids long. CDR3 sequence reads: CASSQVIPGLAGDMLAKNIQYF. CDR3 nucleotide sequence: TGTGCCAGCAGCCAAGTTATACCAGGACTAGCGGGGGATATGTTAGCCAAAAACATTCAGTACTTC.

J is TRBJ2-1 and V is TRBV9; 8 bases agree with TRBD2. After removal of 0 bases from V and 4 bases from J, the junction contained 3 bases not matched to a gene. CDR1 SGDLS and CDR2 YYNGEE come from the germline V gene. This CDR3 spans 15 amino acids. Here the CDR3 DNA reads TGTGCCAGCAGCGTAGATAGCGGGACTTACAATGAGCAGTTCTTC. Its protein is CASSVDSGTYNEQFF. Looking up the rest from reference TRBV9 and TRBJ2-1 gives the full variable domain: DSGVTQTPKHLITATGQRVTLRCSPRSGDLSVYWYQQSLDQGLQFLIQYYNGEERAKGNILERFSAQQFPDLHSELNLSSLELGDSALYFCASSVDSGTYNEQFFGPGTRLTVL.

The J gene is TRBJ1-5, the V gene TRBV29-1; 7 bases align to TRBD1. Germline CDR1 SQVTM, CDR2 ANQGSEA. CDR3 length equals 14 residues. Trimming removed 6 bases from V and 4 bases from J; junction bases left unmatched: 9. CDR3 bases: TGCAGCGTGAGGACAGGATGGGGGAATCAGCCCCAGCATTTT. Protein: CSVRTGWGNQPQHF.

The chain combines TRBV30 with TRBJ1-2; tentatively, D is TRBD1 (6 bases). The V end lost 1 base, the J end lost 2 bases, and 8 bases lay between the germline ends. Germline loops: CDR1 GTSNPN, CDR2 SVGIG (reference sequence). The CDR3 loop spans 13 amino acids. CDR3 sequence: CAWSGDKNYGYTF. CDR3 nucleotides: TGTGCCTGGAGTGGGGACAAAAACTATGGCTACACCTTC. Full variable domain (outside the CDR3, taken from reference TRBV30 and TRBJ1-2): SQTIHQWPATLVQPVGSPLSLECTVEGTSNPNLYWYRQAAGRGLQLLFYSVGIGQISSEVPQNLSASRPQDRQFILSSKKLLLSDSGFYLCAWSGDKNYGYTFGSGTRLTVV.

This chain connects TRBV23-1 to TRBJ1-6; 9 bases align to TRBD1. TRBV23-1 is known as an ORF, though its function is uncertain. The CDR3 runs 19 residues. V was pared by 0 bases and J by 5 bases, with 11 bases of the junction left unmatched. This CDR3 reads CASSQSGEGQGLHNSPLHF. CDR3 bases: TGCGCCAGCAGTCAATCCGGTGAGGGACAGGGTCTCCATAATTCACCCCTCCACTTT.

This clone turned up a few times. The gene calls are TRBV4-2 and TRBJ2-7; no clear D. CDR3 length equals 13 residues. CDR1 is LGHNA, CDR2 YNFKEQ, per germline. Trimming left V 2 bases short and J 7 bases short, with 12 bases between. CDR3 amino acids: CASSQLLLGEQYF. CDR3 bases: TGTGCCAGCAGCCAACTCTTACTCGGGGAGCAGTACTTC.

This clone was detected a few times. The chain joins TRBV7-9 to TRBJ2-3; TRBD2 agrees at 10 bases. Germline loops: CDR1 SEHNR, CDR2 FQNEAQ (reference sequence). The trim removed 1 base at V and 7 bases at J, leaving 8 bases unmatched. The CDR3 has 16 residues. The CDR3 nucleotides are TGTGCCAGCAGCTTAGTCGCTAGCGGGAGTTTGAATACGCAGTATTTT. Protein: CASSLVASGSLNTQYF.

The V and J genes are TRBV15 and TRBJ2-5; 8 bases fit TRBD2. The CDR3 contains 18 residues. The V gene end was trimmed by 3 bases and the J gene end by 3 bases; junction bases not matched to a gene: 15. Per the germline V gene, CDR1 is LNHNV and CDR2 is YYDKDF (reference sequence). This chain's CDR3 is CATSRAGSGALRKETQYF. The CDR3 bases are TGTGCCACCAGCAGGGCTGGTAGCGGGGCCCTTAGAAAAGAGACCCAGTACTTC.

The rearrangement links TRBV2 to TRBJ1-2, with D perhaps TRBD1 (5 bases). Germline CDR1 is SNHLY and CDR2 is FYNNEI. Trimming removed 6 bases from V and 4 bases from J, with 12 bases in between. The CDR3 runs 13 residues. Written as DNA, the CDR3 is TGTGCCAGCAGGGCAGGGTTGAGCTATGGCTACACCTTC. Translation: CASRAGLSYGYTF.

This chain joins TRBV7-9 and TRBJ2-3; TRBD1 aligns across 8 bases. Germline CDR1 and CDR2: SEHNR and FQNEAQ (reference sequence). The V segment lost 1 base and the J segment 8 bases; nucleotides outside the gene matches: 8. The CDR3 length is 15 residues. CDR3 protein: CASSLDRTGWGTQYF. The CDR3 DNA is TGTGCCAGCAGCTTAGATAGGACAGGGTGGGGTACGCAGTATTTT.

This clone occurred a few times. The chain is built from TRBV5-1 and TRBJ1-2; TRBD1 matches 10 bases. The CDR3 is 14 amino acids. Germline loops: CDR1 SGHRS, CDR2 YFSETQ. Trimming took 4 bases from V and 6 from J; bases not matched to a gene: 6. The DNA for the CDR3 is TGCGCCAGCAGCCGGGACAGGGGAGGCAATGGCTACACCTTC. This gives the protein CASSRDRGGNGYTF.

This chain uses TRBV7-9 with TRBJ2-3; D unresolved. The CDR3 runs 15 residues. CDR1 and CDR2 from the germline V gene are SEHNR and FQNEAQ (reference sequence). V gave up 1 base and J gave up 6 bases, with 14 bases separating them. CDR3 bases: TGTGCCAGCAGCTTAGGTAGCCTAGTCTTTGATACGCAGTATTTT. This encodes CASSLGSLVFDTQYF.

The chain combines TRBV7-2 with TRBJ1-5; 7 nucleotides agree with TRBD1. Trimming cost V 4 bases and J 6 bases; bases outside gene matches: 6. Germline values: CDR1 SGHTA, CDR2 FQGNSA. The length of the CDR3 is 14 residues. The CDR3 protein is CASSSGQVSQPQHF. In DNA, the CDR3 is TGTGCCAGCAGCTCCGGACAGGTCTCTCAGCCCCAGCATTTT.

The rearrangement links TRBV6-1 to TRBJ1-1, with D perhaps TRBD1 (5 bases). V shed 8 bases and J shed 3 bases, with 13 bases lying between them. The germline gives CDR1 MNHNS, CDR2 SASEGT. The CDR3 loop spans 13 amino acids. CDR3 protein: CASPLGGDTEAFF. The CDR3 DNA is TGTGCCAGCCCCCTCGGGGGGGACACTGAAGCTTTCTTT.

The V gene is TRBV7-2, the J gene TRBJ2-2, with a weak D call TRBD1 (6 bases). Trimming pared 1 base from V and 5 bases from J, leaving 14 bases between. Germline assignment: CDR1 SGHTA and CDR2 FQGNSA. This CDR3 spans 16 amino acids. CDR3 DNA sequence: TGTGCCAGCAGCTTAGAAGCAGGGGTGGTGACCGGGGAGCTGTTTTTT. Protein product: CASSLEAGVVTGELFF.

The chain carries TRBV18 and TRBJ1-3; the D gene is possibly TRBD1 (6 bases). Germline V lookup: CDR1 KGHSH, CDR2 LQKENI. With 3 bases removed from V and 0 bases from J, the gap between germline ends came to 15 bases. CDR3 length: 17 amino acids. The CDR3 is CASSPKQGQLSGNTIYF. The CDR3 DNA reads TGTGCCAGCTCACCCAAGCAGGGGCAACTCTCTGGAAACACCATATATTTT.

For this clone: In the same sample, other DNA sequences code for this CDR3. This chain's CDR3 is CASSPTGNTIYF. CDR3 bases: TGTGCCAGCAGCCCAACTGGAAACACCATATATTTT. The chain combines TRBV2 with TRBJ1-3, with D uncertain. The CDR3 has 12 amino acids. Per germline, CDR1 SNHLY and CDR2 FYNNEI. The V and J ends lost 6 bases and 2 bases respectively, with 5 bases between them.

The V call is TRBV10-3, the J call TRBJ2-6; D remains unclear. V lost 3 bases and J lost 0, with 15 bases in between. This CDR3 has 18 residues. Germline CDR1 and CDR2: ENHRY and SYGVKD. The CDR3 DNA is TGTGCCATCAGTGAATCCCCCCCCACTTACTCTGGGGCCAACGTCCTGACTTTC. It translates to CAISESPPTYSGANVLTF.

The CDR3 is CASSYDGQAGGRETQYF. In DNA, the CDR3 is TGTGCCAGCAGCTACGACGGGCAAGCGGGGGGAAGGGAGACCCAGTACTTC. The genes are TRBV5-4 and TRBJ2-5; the match to TRBD2 covers 9 bases. The CDR3 runs 17 residues. V dropped 3 bases and J dropped 5; count of bases not matched to a gene: 14. Germline lookup yields CDR1 SGHNT and CDR2 YYREEE (reference sequence).

The rearrangement uses TRBV28 and TRBJ1-4; 11 bases are shared with TRBD1. This CDR3 contains 15 residues. Germline trimming cut 0 bases from V and 8 bases from J; bases unmatched to any gene: 2. Germline V lookup: CDR1 MDHEN, CDR2 SYDVKM. The CDR3 DNA reads as TGTGCCAGCAGTTTATGGGGACAGGGGGAGGAAAAACTGTTTTTT. Protein product: CASSLWGQGEEKLFF. Combining the CDR3 with reference TRBV28 and TRBJ1-4 gives the whole variable domain DVKVTQSSRYLVKRTGEKVFLECVQDMDHENMFWYRQDPGLGLRLIYFSYDVKMKEKGDIPEGYSVSREKKERFSLILESASTNQTSMYLCASSLWGQGEEKLFFGSGTQLSVL.